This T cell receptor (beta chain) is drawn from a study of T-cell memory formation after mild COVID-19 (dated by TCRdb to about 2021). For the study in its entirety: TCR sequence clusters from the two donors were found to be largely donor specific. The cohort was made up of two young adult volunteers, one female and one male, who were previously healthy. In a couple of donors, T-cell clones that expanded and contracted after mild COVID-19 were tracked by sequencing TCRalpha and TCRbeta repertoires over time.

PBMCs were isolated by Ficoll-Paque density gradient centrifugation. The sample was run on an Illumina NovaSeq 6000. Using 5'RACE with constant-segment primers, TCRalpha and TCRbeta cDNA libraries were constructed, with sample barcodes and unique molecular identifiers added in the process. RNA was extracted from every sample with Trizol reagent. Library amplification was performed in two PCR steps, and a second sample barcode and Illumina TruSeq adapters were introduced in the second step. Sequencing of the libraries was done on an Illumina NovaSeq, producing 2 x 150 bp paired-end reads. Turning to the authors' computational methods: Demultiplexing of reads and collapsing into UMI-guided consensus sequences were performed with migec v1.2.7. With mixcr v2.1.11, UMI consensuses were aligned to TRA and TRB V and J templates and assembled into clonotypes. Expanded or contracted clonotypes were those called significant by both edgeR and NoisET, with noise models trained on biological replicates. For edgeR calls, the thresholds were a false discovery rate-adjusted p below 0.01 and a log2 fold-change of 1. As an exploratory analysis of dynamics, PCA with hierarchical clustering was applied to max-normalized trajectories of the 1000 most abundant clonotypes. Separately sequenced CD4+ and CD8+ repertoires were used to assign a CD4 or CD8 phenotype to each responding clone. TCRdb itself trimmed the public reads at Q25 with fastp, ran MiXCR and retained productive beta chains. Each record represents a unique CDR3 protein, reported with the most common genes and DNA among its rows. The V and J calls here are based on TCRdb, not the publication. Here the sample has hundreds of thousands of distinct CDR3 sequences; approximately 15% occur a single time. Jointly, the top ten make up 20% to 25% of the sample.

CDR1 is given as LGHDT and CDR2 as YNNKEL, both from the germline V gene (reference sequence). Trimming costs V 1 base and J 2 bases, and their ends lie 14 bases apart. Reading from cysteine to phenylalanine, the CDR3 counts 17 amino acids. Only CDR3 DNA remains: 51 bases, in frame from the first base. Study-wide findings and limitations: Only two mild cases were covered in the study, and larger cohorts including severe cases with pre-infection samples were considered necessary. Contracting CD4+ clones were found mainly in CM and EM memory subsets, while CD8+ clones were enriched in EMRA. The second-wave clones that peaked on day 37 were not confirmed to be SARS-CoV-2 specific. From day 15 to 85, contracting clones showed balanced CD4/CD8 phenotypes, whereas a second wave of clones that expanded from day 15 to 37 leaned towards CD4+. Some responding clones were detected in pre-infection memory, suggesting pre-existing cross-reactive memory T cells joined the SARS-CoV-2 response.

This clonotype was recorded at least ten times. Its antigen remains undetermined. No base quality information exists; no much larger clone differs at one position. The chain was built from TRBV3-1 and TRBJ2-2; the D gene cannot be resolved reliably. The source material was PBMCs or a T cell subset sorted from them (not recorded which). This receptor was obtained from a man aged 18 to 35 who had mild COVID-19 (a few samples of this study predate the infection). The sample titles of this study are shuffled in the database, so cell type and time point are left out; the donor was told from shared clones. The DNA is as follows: TGTGCCAGCAGCCAAGTATTGGTCGGGCCAAACACCGGGGAGCTGTTTTTT. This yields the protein CASSQVLVGPNTGELFF.